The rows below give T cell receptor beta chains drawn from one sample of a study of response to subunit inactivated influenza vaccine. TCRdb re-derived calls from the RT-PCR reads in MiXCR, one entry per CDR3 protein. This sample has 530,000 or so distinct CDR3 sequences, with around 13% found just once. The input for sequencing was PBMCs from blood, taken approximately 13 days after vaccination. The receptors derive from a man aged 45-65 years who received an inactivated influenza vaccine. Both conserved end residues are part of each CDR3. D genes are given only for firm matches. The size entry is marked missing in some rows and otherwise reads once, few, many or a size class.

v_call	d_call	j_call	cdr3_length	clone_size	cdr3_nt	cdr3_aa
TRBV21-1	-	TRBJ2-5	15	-	TGTGCCAGCAGCAGAGGGGACAGGAAGATAGAGACCCAGTACTTC	CASSRGDRKIETQYF
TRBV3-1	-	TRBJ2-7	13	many	TGTGCCAGCAGCCAGCGGGGAGCATACGAGCAGTACTTC	CASSQRGAYEQYF
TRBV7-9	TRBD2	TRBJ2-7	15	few	TGTGCCAGCAGCCTGCCCGGACTAGGTAGTCGCGAGCAGTACTTC	CASSLPGLGSREQYF
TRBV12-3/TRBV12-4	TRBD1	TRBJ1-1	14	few	TGTGCCAGCAGGTTTACAGGGGGGAACACTGAAGCTTTCTTT	CASRFTGGNTEAFF
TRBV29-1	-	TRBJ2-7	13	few	TGCAGCGTTTGGGACCTTGGTAGGTACGAGCAGTACTTC	CSVWDLGRYEQYF
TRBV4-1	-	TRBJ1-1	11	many	TGCGCCAGCAGCGCAAACACTGAAGCTTTCTTT	CASSANTEAFF
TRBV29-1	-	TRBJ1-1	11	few	TGCAGCTCCAGGGAAGGAACTGAAGCTTTCTTT	CSSREGTEAFF
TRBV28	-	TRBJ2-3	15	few	TGTGCCAGCAGTCTACAGGGTCGGGACACAGATACGCAGTATTTT	CASSLQGRDTDTQYF
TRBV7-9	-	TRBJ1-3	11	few	TGTGCCAGCAGCCCCTCGAACACCATATATTTT	CASSPSNTIYF
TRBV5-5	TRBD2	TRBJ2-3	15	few	TGTGCCAGCAGCTTGTATGGGGGGGGCACAGATACGCAGTATTTT	CASSLYGGGTDTQYF
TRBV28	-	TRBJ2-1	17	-	TGTGCCAGCACCCCCCGATGGGGGAAAGTCTCCTACAATGAGCAGTTCTTC	CASTPRWGKVSYNEQFF
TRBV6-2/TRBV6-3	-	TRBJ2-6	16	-	TGTGCCAGCAGTTACTGGGGATCTGCTGGGGCCAACGTCCTGACTTTC	CASSYWGSAGANVLTF
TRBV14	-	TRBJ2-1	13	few	TGTGCCAGCAGCCAAGTTGGGGTTAGGGAGCAGTTCTTC	CASSQVGVREQFF
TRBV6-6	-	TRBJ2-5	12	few	TGTGCCAGCAGGGCGACGGAAGAGACCCAGTACTTC	CASRATEETQYF
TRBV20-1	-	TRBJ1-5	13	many	TGCAGTGCTGCAGAGTATAGCAATCAGCCCCAGCATTTT	CSAAEYSNQPQHF
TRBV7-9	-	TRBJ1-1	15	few	TGTGCCAGCAGCTTACTGGGTTTGGGTAACACTGAAGCTTTCTTT	CASSLLGLGNTEAFF
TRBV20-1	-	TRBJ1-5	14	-	TGCAGTGCTAGTGGTGGTTTGGGCAATCAGCCCCAGCATTTT	CSASGGLGNQPQHF
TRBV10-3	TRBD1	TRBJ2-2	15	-	TGTGCCTCCCAGCCCGGGACAGGGCATACCGGGGAGCTGTTTTTT	CASQPGTGHTGELFF
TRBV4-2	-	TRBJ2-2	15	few	TGTGCCAGCAGCCAAGCACAGCCGAACACCGGGGAGCTGTTTTTT	CASSQAQPNTGELFF
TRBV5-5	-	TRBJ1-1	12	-	TGTGCCAGCAGCTTGGGGCTGGGTGAAGCTTTCTTT	CASSLGLGEAFF
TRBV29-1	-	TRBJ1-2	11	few	TGCAGCGTTGACGGAAACTATGGCTACACCTTC	CSVDGNYGYTF
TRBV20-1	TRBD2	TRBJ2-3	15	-	TGCAGTGCTAGGCCAACTAGCGGGAGTTCAGATACGCAGTATTTT	CSARPTSGSSDTQYF
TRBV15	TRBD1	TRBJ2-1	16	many	TGTGCCACCAGCAGCCCGGGACAGGGGATCGGGAATGAGCAGTTCTTC	CATSSPGQGIGNEQFF
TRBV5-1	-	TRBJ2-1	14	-	TGCGCCAGCAGCCGAGGGAGTTACTACAATGAGCAGTTCTTC	CASSRGSYYNEQFF
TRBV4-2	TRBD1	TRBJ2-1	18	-	TGTGCCAGCAGCCAAGGAGCTCCTTGGCTCACAGGGGGCAATGAGCAGTTCTTC	CASSQGAPWLTGGNEQFF
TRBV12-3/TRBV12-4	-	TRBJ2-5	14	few	TGTGCCAGCAGTTTAAGGACAGTCGGGGAGACCCAGTACTTC	CASSLRTVGETQYF
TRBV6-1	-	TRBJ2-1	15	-	TGTGCCGGCTTCCAAGGAGGGAGCTCCTACAATGAGCAGTTCTTC	CAGFQGGSSYNEQFF
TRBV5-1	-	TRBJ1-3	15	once	TGCGCCAGCAGCTTGGACCAGGGCCTGGAGGGCACCATATATTTT	CASSLDQGLEGTIYF
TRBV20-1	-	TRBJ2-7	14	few	TGCAGTGCTAGAGTCAGCCAGCCTCCCTACGAGCAGTACTTC	CSARVSQPPYEQYF
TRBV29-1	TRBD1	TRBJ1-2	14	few	TGCAGCGTTGAAGCGGACAGGGGGCCGCATGGCTACACCTTC	CSVEADRGPHGYTF
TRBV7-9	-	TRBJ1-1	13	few	TGTGCCAGCAGCTCTAGGACAGTCACTGAAGCTTTCTTT	CASSSRTVTEAFF
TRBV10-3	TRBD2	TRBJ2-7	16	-	TGTGCCATCATGGTCGGACTAGCGGGAGGGCCTGGCGAGCAGTACTTC	CAIMVGLAGGPGEQYF
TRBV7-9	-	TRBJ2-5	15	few	TGTGCCAGCAGCTGGGGGCCAATCTCCCAAGAGACCCAGTACTTC	CASSWGPISQETQYF
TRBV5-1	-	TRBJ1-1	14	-	TGCGCCAGCAGCTACAGGGCCATGAACACTGAAGCTTTCTTT	CASSYRAMNTEAFF
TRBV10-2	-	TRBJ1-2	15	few	TGCGCCAGCAGTGACGCCCAAAATATCTTATATGGCTACACCTTC	CASSDAQNILYGYTF
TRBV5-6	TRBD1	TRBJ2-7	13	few	TGTGCCAGCAGCTTTGGGACAGGGAGGGAGCAGTACTTC	CASSFGTGREQYF
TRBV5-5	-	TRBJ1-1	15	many	TGTGCCAGCAGCTTTTCGGGAGGGGGAGGGACTGAAGCTTTCTTT	CASSFSGGGGTEAFF
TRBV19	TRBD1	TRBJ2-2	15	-	TGTGCCTCATTCCGGGGACAGGGTAACACCGGGGAGCTGTTTTTT	CASFRGQGNTGELFF
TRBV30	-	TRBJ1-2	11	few	TGTGCCTCCGGGGGCGACTATGGCTACACCTTC	CASGGDYGYTF
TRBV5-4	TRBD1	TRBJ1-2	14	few	TGTGCCAGCAGCTCAGGGGGCGCCTTTTGGGGCTACACCTTC	CASSSGGAFWGYTF
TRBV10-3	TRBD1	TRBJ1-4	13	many	TGTGCCATCAGGGACAGGGAGGATGAAAAACTGTTTTTT	CAIRDREDEKLFF
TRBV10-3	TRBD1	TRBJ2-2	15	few	TGTGCCATCAGGGGGGACAGGGGGTCAGCGGGGGAGCTGTTTTTT	CAIRGDRGSAGELFF
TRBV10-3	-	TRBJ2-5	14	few	TGTGCCATCAGTGAGTCGGGCTTAAAAGAGACCCAGTACTTC	CAISESGLKETQYF
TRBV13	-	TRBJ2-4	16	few	TGTGCCAGCAGCTTAGGGGTGGAAGACACCAAAAACATTCAGTACTTC	CASSLGVEDTKNIQYF
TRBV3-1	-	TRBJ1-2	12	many	TGTGCCAGCAGCCTAGCAAGGGATGGCTACACCTTC	CASSLARDGYTF
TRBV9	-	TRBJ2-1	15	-	TGTGCCAGCAGCGTATTGGGGGGCCCCGGCAATGAGCAGTTCTTC	CASSVLGGPGNEQFF
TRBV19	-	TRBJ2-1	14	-	TGTGCCAGTAGAGGACTCGGCTCCTACAATGAGCAGTTCTTC	CASRGLGSYNEQFF
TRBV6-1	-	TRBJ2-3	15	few	TGTGCCAGCAGGCAGGAGGCAGGTTATACAGATACGCAGTATTTT	CASRQEAGYTDTQYF
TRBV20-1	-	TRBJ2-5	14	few	TGCAGTACTTATTCAACTAGCTATCAAGAGACCCAGTACTTC	CSTYSTSYQETQYF
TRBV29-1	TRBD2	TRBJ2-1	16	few	TGCAGCGTTGAAGGGGCGGGGGGGCTCTCCTACAATGAGCAGTTCTTC	CSVEGAGGLSYNEQFF
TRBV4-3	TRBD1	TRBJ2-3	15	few	TGCGCCAGCAGCCACAGGACAGGGGGCGCAGATACGCAGTATTTT	CASSHRTGGADTQYF
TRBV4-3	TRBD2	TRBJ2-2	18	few	TGCGCCAGCAGCCAAGGCGTCGGACTAGCGGGCTACACCGGGGAGCTGTTTTTT	CASSQGVGLAGYTGELFF
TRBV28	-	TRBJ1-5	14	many	TGTGCCAGCAGTTTAATTTGGGGTGGGCAGCCCCAGCATTTT	CASSLIWGGQPQHF
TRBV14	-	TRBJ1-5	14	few	TGTGCCAGCAGCCGACCGGGATACAATCAGCCCCAGCATTTT	CASSRPGYNQPQHF
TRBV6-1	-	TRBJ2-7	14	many	TGTGCCAGCAGACGAGGACAGGGAGGGTACGAGCAGTACTTC	CASRRGQGGYEQYF
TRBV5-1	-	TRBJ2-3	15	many	TGCGCCAGCAGCTCGGACGGCGGGGAATGGGATACGCAGTATTTT	CASSSDGGEWDTQYF
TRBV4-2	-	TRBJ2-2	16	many	TGTGCCAGCAGCCAAGATGGGGGCCGGAACACCGGGGAGCTGTTTTTT	CASSQDGGRNTGELFF
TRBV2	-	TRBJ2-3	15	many	TGTGCCAGCAGTGACGCCGGGTTGATTAGTAATACGCAGTATTTT	CASSDAGLISNTQYF
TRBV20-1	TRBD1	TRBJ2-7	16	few	TGCAGTGCTGGGATGTGGTCCAGGGGGATAACCTACGAGCAGTACTTC	CSAGMWSRGITYEQYF